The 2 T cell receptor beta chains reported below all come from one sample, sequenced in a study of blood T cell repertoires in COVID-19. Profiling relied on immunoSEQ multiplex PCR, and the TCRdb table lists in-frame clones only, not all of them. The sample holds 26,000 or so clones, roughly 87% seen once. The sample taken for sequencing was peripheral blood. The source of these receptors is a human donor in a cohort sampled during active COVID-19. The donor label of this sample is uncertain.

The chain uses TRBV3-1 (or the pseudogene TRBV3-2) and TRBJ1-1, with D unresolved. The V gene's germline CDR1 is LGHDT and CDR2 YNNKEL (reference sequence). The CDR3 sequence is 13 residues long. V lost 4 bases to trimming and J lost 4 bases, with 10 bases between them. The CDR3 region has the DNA TGTGCCAGCAGCCCCCTAACCGGCACTGAAGCTTTCTTT. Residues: CASSPLTGTEAFF.

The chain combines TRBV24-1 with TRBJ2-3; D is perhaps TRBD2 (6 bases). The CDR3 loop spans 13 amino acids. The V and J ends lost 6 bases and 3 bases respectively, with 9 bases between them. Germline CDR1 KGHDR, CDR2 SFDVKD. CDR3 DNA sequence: TGTGCCACCAGTTTGGGGGGTACAGATACGCAGTATTTT. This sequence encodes CATSLGGTDTQYF.